This T cell receptor beta chain derives from a study of blood T cell repertoires in COVID-19. On the study more broadly: PBMCs, B-cell-depleted T cells, or T cells were the source of the cDNA or gDNA that made up the material.

Data came from immunoSEQ multiplex PCR; TCRdb stores just in-frame clones and leaves some out. Of approximately 200,000 clones listed, 87% were seen once; the top ten hold about 6%. The CDR3 has 14 residues. CDR1 is MDHEN, CDR2 SYDVKM, per germline. V trimming: 6 bases; J trimming: 8 bases; junction bases outside the gene matches: 10. This clone has just one count. The chain links TRBV28 to TRBJ2-1, with TRBD2 identical over 7 bases. The receptor was derived from a man aged 55 to 70 who had recovered from COVID-19. The sample comprised peripheral blood. CDR3 DNA sequence: TGTGCCAGCAGGCAGACTAGCACCCAGTATGAGCAGTTCTTC. Translated, it gives CASRQTSTQYEQFF.